This T cell receptor (beta chain) emerged from a study of blood T cell repertoires in COVID-19 (TCRdb year 2020). Looking at the study overall: Samples from collaborators originated in the United States, Italy and Spain and spanned both the acute and convalescent phases of COVID-19. Subjects who had been exposed to COVID-19, were actively infected with it, or had recovered from it provided the deeply sampled blood TCRbeta repertoires that made up the dataset. The sample metadata nearly always contained a de-identified subject ID, COVID-19 status, age in years and sex. Where available, HLA class I and class II types were obtained from metadata supplied by the sample provider rather than from assay-based typing. The prospective study material was composed of cDNA or gDNA derived from T cells, B-cell-depleted T cells, or PBMCs. Samples came from the ongoing ImmuneRACE study (first 160 participants) plus 1,254 subjects from 6 global collaborators. A freely available public database, intended as a resource for researchers studying the immune response to SARS-CoV-2, is where the repertoires were released. The full study reports these points: The amount of clinical and demographic metadata varied by source and participant and was provided uncurated.

In the prospective study, participants were 18 to 89 years old, resided in fewer than 25 geographic areas of the United States, and were enrolled through a virtual design. To assign participants to cohorts, the prospective study relied on clinical history that participants themselves reported in a screening survey and a study questionnaire. Recovered participants in ImmuneRACE Cohort 3 were defined by two consecutive negative NP/OP PCR tests, clearance by a healthcare professional, or resolution of symptoms. Each participant in the prospective study had whole blood, serum and a nasopharyngeal or oropharyngeal swab collected by mobile phlebotomists. Participants in the prospective study had the option to provide additional blood draws and questionnaires over an approximately 2-month period. Prospective study blood samples were shipped either frozen or at room temperature before DNA extraction. A single count supports this clone. Its target antigen remains unknown. No per-base quality is available; no much larger clone lies one base away.

TCRbeta CDR3 regions were amplified from genomic DNA using the immunoSEQ Assay, a bias-controlled multiplex PCR. On the study's bioinformatics: Within the assay, amplification of reference gene primers was used to estimate how many nucleated cells each sample contained. To quantify the absolute abundance of each unique TCRbeta CDR3 rearrangement, sequence reads were collapsed and filtered. Productive Simpson clonality was computed per sample as the square root of Simpson's diversity index over productive rearrangements. Here the immuneACCESS table is served through TCRdb, limited to in-frame sequences with V and J called. Missing clones are a known gap in these copies; in checked studies unresolved V genes cover under half, and the rest lacks a known reason. V, J and clone size are taken as reported in that table, and D and trimming were inferred from the DNA itself. The sample table shows about 390,000 clones, and around nine tenths are seen once. The ten largest clones represent roughly 9.4% of the sample.

Sequencing input: PBMCs or T cells enriched from blood (not recorded which). The sequence derives from a woman aged 45-59 years who had recovered from COVID-19.

The DNA sequence is TGTGCCAGCAGTTACGACCTCGGGTTCCCGAAGGAGCAGTACTTC. Translation gives CASSYDLGFPKEQYF. The V and J segments used are TRBV6-2 or TRBV6-3 and TRBJ2-7, with the D gene call left open. CDR1 MNHEY and CDR2 SVGEGT were looked up in the germline V gene. The CDR3 holds 15 amino acids from the cysteine to the phenylalanine. Left in the record is the CDR3 DNA by itself, 45 bases read in frame from the first base. Deletion took 2 bases off V and 7 bases off J, with a span of 18 bases between the germline ends.